A single sample gave rise to the 13 T cell receptor beta chains below, sequenced in a study of blood T cell repertoires in COVID-19. The method was immunoSEQ multiplex PCR; TCRdb's version includes in-frame clones alone and lacks a portion of them. This table holds 200,000 to 250,000 clones, roughly 87% found once. The sample consisted of PBMCs or T cells enriched from blood (not recorded which). The receptors stem from a man aged 25 to 40 who had recovered from COVID-19.

The rearrangement uses TRBV11-2 and TRBJ1-2, with D hard to call. The germline gives CDR1 SGHAT, CDR2 FQNNGV. The CDR3 runs 13 residues. Trimming stripped 2 bases from V and 4 bases from J, with 8 bases between. In DNA form, the CDR3 reads TGTGCCAGCAGCTTATTAACGAGCTATGGCTACACCTTC. Its translation is CASSLLTSYGYTF.

This clone was seen a handful of times. This chain uses TRBV12-3 or TRBV12-4 with TRBJ1-2, with 8 bases aligning to TRBD1. V was pared by 5 bases and J by 4 bases, with 3 bases of the junction left unmatched. The CDR3 is 13 amino acids. CDR3 region: CASSHDRGYGYTF. Here the CDR3 DNA reads TGTGCCAGCAGTCATGACAGGGGCTATGGCTACACCTTC.

This chain uses TRBV7-2 with TRBJ2-5, with D possibly TRBD2 on 6 matching bases. In germline, CDR1 is SGHTA, CDR2 FQGNSA. The CDR3 is 12 residues long. Deletions cut 5 bases from V and 9 bases from J, with 13 bases between. The CDR3 DNA follows: TGTGCCAGCAGCCTTACTAGCTACTCCCAGTACTTC. It codes for CASSLTSYSQYF.

V usage is TRBV30 and J usage is TRBJ2-1, with 7 positions matching TRBD2. CDR1 GTSNPN and CDR2 SVGIG come from the germline V gene (reference sequence). The CDR3 totals 16 residues. With V trimmed by 4 bases and J by 2 bases, 11 bases remained unmatched. The CDR3, as DNA: TGTGCCTGGACTCCCCAGGGAGGGGCCCCCTACAATGAGCAGTTCTTC. Its translation: CAWTPQGGAPYNEQFF. Full variable domain (missing parts from reference TRBV30 and TRBJ2-1): SQTIHQWPATLVQPVGSPLSLECTVEGTSNPNLYWYRQAAGRGLQLLFYSVGIGQISSEVPQNLSASRPQDRQFILSSKKLLLSDSGFYLCAWTPQGGAPYNEQFFGPGTRLTVL.

The chain carries TRBV3-1 (or the pseudogene TRBV3-2) and TRBJ2-3, with TRBD1 as a possible D gene (6 bases). Germline V gene lookup returns CDR1 LGHDT and CDR2 YNNKEL (reference sequence). This CDR3 region has 12 residues. The V gene lost 5 bases and the J gene lost 5 bases, with 8 bases spanning the gap. The CDR3 is CASSSRGDTQYF. CDR3 in DNA: TGTGCCAGCAGCTCCAGGGGAGATACGCAGTATTTT.

The chain couples TRBV7-9 to TRBJ2-5; tentative D call: TRBD1 (6 bases). The CDR3 is 16 amino acids. Trimming took off 5 bases at V and 3 bases at J, with 19 bases between the two ends. CDR1 and CDR2 from the germline V gene are SEHNR and FQNEAQ (reference sequence). Here the CDR3 DNA reads TGTGCCAGCAGCCTGCTGGACAGTACTTTCGAAGAGACCCAGTACTTC. Translated: CASSLLDSTFEETQYF.

This chain connects TRBV6-6 to TRBJ1-2; 7 bases agree with TRBD1. The trim removed 5 bases at V and 4 bases at J, leaving 13 bases unmatched. The CDR3 spans 16 residues. Germline assignment: CDR1 MNHNY and CDR2 SVGAGI (reference sequence). The chain's CDR3 is CASSRVGTAEIYGYTF. CDR3 in DNA: TGTGCCAGCAGTCGAGTGGGGACAGCTGAAATCTATGGCTACACCTTC.

The V and J genes are TRBV18 and TRBJ2-7, with D unresolved. Trimming shortened V by 5 bases and J by 4 bases, and 12 bases separated the two germline ends. The CDR3 sequence is 13 residues long. Germline V gives CDR1 KGHSH, CDR2 LQKENI. CDR3 in DNA: TGTGCCAGCTCAGCCTCCCCCCAGTACGAGCAGTACTTC. This encodes CASSASPQYEQYF.

The rearrangement joins TRBV29-1 to TRBJ1-3; 7 bases fit TRBD1. Per germline, CDR1 SQVTM and CDR2 ANQGSEA. The CDR3 totals 16 residues. The V segment lost 4 bases and the J segment 0 bases; nucleotides outside the gene matches: 9. CDR3 amino acids: CSVVSRGRFSGNTIYF. The CDR3 DNA sequence: TGCAGCGTTGTGTCGAGGGGGCGCTTCTCTGGAAACACCATATATTTT. Supplemented by reference TRBV29-1 and TRBJ1-3, the full variable domain reads SAVISQKPSRDICQRGTSLTIQCQVDSQVTMMFWYRQQPGQSLTLIATANQGSEATYESGFVIDKFPISRPNLTFSTLTVSNMSPEDSSIYLCSVVSRGRFSGNTIYFGEGSWLTVV.

This clone occurred once. The chain couples TRBV13 to TRBJ1-3; 8 nucleotides match TRBD1. Germline assignment: CDR1 PRHDT and CDR2 FYEKMQ (reference sequence). This CDR3 is 15 amino acids long. V shed 5 bases, J shed 4 bases, and the junction held 7 bases outside the gene matches. The DNA for the CDR3 is TGTGCCAGCAGCCACCGGAGGACAGGGGGAAACACCATATATTTT. This translates into CASSHRRTGGNTIYF.

The chain uses TRBV11-2 and TRBJ1-1, with D hard to call. This CDR3 spans 14 amino acids. Germline CDR1 is SGHAT and CDR2 is FQNNGV. The V gene lost 3 bases and the J gene lost 0 bases, with 8 bases spanning the gap. CDR3 DNA: TGTGCCAGCAGCTTTTCGCGGCTGAACACTGAAGCTTTCTTT. It yields the protein CASSFSRLNTEAFF.

The V call is TRBV18, the J call TRBJ1-2; a possible D gene is TRBD1 (5 bases). Germline lookup yields CDR1 KGHSH and CDR2 LQKENI. V gave up 1 base and J gave up 7 bases, with 22 bases separating them. There are 17 residues in the CDR3. The CDR3 DNA sequence: TGTGCCAGCTCACCACAGGACATCCGAACCCTAACGGGTGGCTACACCTTC. Translating it yields CASSPQDIRTLTGGYTF.

J is TRBJ2-7 and V is TRBV13; TRBD2 matches 13 bases. With 3 bases clipped from V and 0 bases from J, the junction kept 8 bases outside the gene matches. Germline lookup yields CDR1 PRHDT and CDR2 FYEKMQ (reference sequence). The CDR3 length is 18 residues. The chain's CDR3 is CASSFRTSGGPTSYEQYF. CDR3 nucleotide sequence: TGTGCCAGCAGCTTTCGGACTAGCGGGGGTCCCACCTCCTACGAGCAGTACTTC.